This entry is about one T cell receptor beta chain. Naive CD4+ cells were CD45RA-selected; the remaining cells were memory. These data are taken from a study of shared clonotypes between healthy human individuals. The authors ran the assay at deep level. Some 30,000 T cell genomes, or roughly 200 ng DNA, went into the sorted-subset replicate PCRs. The protocol was immunoSEQ multiplex PCR, while the TCRdb copy is restricted to in-frame clones and leaves out a portion. The sample has roughly 700,000 clones; less than 85% are singletons. Germline V CDR1 and CDR2: MDHEN, SYDVKM. V was cut by 5 bases and J by 0 bases, with 8 bases left in between. The length of the CDR3 is 13 residues.

This sequence originates from a woman aged 25 to 39 in good health. The sequenced sample was memory CD4+ T cells sorted from blood. Subset: CD45RA-negative fraction. The chain couples TRBV28 to TRBJ2-7, with a tentative D call TRBD1 (6 bases). CDR3 DNA: TGTGCCAGCAGTGCGACAGGCTCCTACGAGCAGTACTTC. It specifies CASSATGSYEQYF.